This TCR beta chain is from a study of metastatic and nonmetastatic thyroid tumors. Overall study: Patients with malignant and benign thyroid disease provided blood and tumor or nodule tissue, whose repertoires were compared. Study observations and caveats: It was reported that TCR beta diversity was significantly higher in malignant thyroid tumors than benign nodules, in blood and tumor.

The CDR3 spans 16 residues. V dropped 11 bases and J dropped 0 bases, with 17 bases sitting between them. Germline V gene data show CDR1 as MNHEY and CDR2 as SMNVEV (reference sequence). Every patient was untreated before thyroid surgery. TCRdb ran MiXCR on the PCR reads. The sample contains 35,000 to 50,000 clones, around 17% of which appear only once. Concerning this clone: Its antigen is unknown.

Sequencing was done on a sample of tumor tissue. This rearrangement joins TRBV27 to TRBJ1-6; perhaps TRBD1 as D (5 bases). The TCR originated in a female donor with papillary thyroid cancer or a benign thyroid nodule (not recorded which). Some clones in this sample may be carry-over from other donors' samples. CDR3 nucleotides: TGTGCCTGCATCCCCCGACAGAGCTCCTATAATTCACCCCTCCACTTT. Its protein product is CACIPRQSSYNSPLHF.